This T cell receptor beta chain was documented in a study of early T cells in non-severe SARS-CoV-2 infection. Study overall: Chains were not paired, and sequencing was done on bulk RNA from unsorted whole blood. Notes on the study in general: VDJdb matching, biased toward anti-spike CD8 responses, missed private and CD4 specificities.

TCRdb processed the 5' RACE reads anew with MiXCR; each CDR3 protein has one entry. The table includes about 57,000 distinct CDR3 sequences, roughly 10% detected once. The V end was cut by 5 bases, the J end by 7 bases, with 19 bases between. Germline CDR1 reads SGHNT; CDR2 reads YYREEE (reference sequence). The CDR3 has 15 residues. About this clonotype: As yet, its antigen is unknown.

The clonotype was recovered from an adult who was a healthcare worker with PCR-confirmed SARS-CoV-2 infection or an uninfected control (not recorded which). The J gene is TRBJ2-1, the V gene TRBV5-4; tentative D call: TRBD2 (5 bases). The sequenced sample was whole blood. The CDR3 region is CASSPPSLRGNEQFF. The CDR3 DNA follows: TGTGCCAGCAGTCCACCTTCTCTCCGGGGTAATGAGCAGTTCTTC.